These 27 T cell receptor beta chains share one sample of origin, sequenced in a study of T cell responses to AZD1222 COVID-19 vaccine. The table came from immunoSEQ multiplex PCR; TCRdb's copy has only in-frame clones and leaves some out. The sample records 100,000 or so clones, roughly nine tenths being singletons. Sample: peripheral blood, taken on day 0 of AZD1222 vaccination. The receptors here all came from an adult in good health.

The chain combines TRBV5-6 with TRBJ2-3; 8 nucleotides agree with TRBD1. The CDR3 loop spans 15 amino acids. With V trimmed by 4 bases and J by 2 bases, 6 bases remained unmatched. Germline V CDR1 and CDR2: SGHDT, YYEEEE. CDR3 bases: TGTGCCAGCAGCCAGGACAGGGAGTTCACAGATACGCAGTATTTT. Amino acid sequence: CASSQDREFTDTQYF.

The genes are TRBV3-1 (or the pseudogene TRBV3-2) and TRBJ1-5; 7 nucleotides line up with TRBD1. CDR1 is LGHDT and CDR2 is YNNKEL in the germline V gene (reference sequence). V trimming: 0 bases; J trimming: 10 bases; junction bases outside the gene matches: 18. There are 18 residues in the CDR3. CDR3 sequence: CASSQDRFGVRGGTPQHF. The CDR3 DNA sequence: TGTGCCAGCAGCCAAGACCGATTTGGGGTCAGGGGGGGCACACCCCAGCATTTT.

Regarding this clone: The junction departs from the called germline gene at one end, perhaps through a read error. V usage is TRBV24-1 and J usage is TRBJ2-1, with TRBD2 identical over 9 bases. The germline gives CDR1 KGHDR, CDR2 SFDVKD. The CDR3 runs to 17 residues. CDR3 in DNA: TGTCCCACCACTGTCGCGGGGGGGCCCCCCCACTACAATGAGCAGTTCTTC. It yields the protein CPTTVAGGPPHYNEQFF.

The chain joins TRBV2 to TRBJ1-1, with 7 positions matching TRBD1. The CDR3 contains 14 residues. The trim removed 6 bases at V and 1 base at J, leaving 5 bases unmatched. Germline CDR1 is SNHLY and CDR2 is FYNNEI. The CDR3 DNA reads TGTGCCAGCAGGGGGGACAGAAAGAACACTGAAGCTTTCTTT. Translated, it gives CASRGDRKNTEAFF. The full variable domain, rest sourced from reference TRBV2 and TRBJ1-1, is EPEVTQTPSHQVTQMGQEVILRCVPISNHLYFYWYRQILGQKVEFLVSFYNNEISEKSEIFDDQFSVERPDGSNFTLKIRSTKLEDSAMYFCASRGDRKNTEAFFGQGTRLTVV.

The genes are TRBV18 and TRBJ2-3; D gene uncertain. The ends were cut back, 2 bases at V and 4 bases at J, with 7 bases in the middle. Germline CDR1 reads KGHSH; CDR2 reads LQKENI. This CDR3 region has 13 residues. CDR3 bases: TGTGCCAGCTCACCAGCTGAGGCAGATACGCAGTATTTT. This encodes CASSPAEADTQYF.

The chain has TRBV5-1 and TRBJ1-3; D gene ambiguous. Germline V CDR1 and CDR2: SGHRS, YFSETQ. The CDR3 is made up of 16 amino acids. V was cut by 0 bases and J by 0 bases, with 10 bases left in between. CDR3 nucleotides: TGCGCCAGCAGCTTGGGAAGGACTGACTCTGGAAACACCATATATTTT. Encoded protein: CASSLGRTDSGNTIYF.

The V and J genes are TRBV6-5 and TRBJ2-1; 7 bases map to TRBD2. The junction had 11 bases not matched to a gene; V was cut back by 5 bases and J by 7 bases. The CDR3 runs to 15 residues. Germline V CDR1 and CDR2: MNHEY, SVGAGI. CDR3 nucleotides: TGTGCCAGCAGTAGAGGAGCGGGACTTTGGAATGAGCAGTTCTTC. Translated: CASSRGAGLWNEQFF.

This chain connects TRBV7-8 to TRBJ1-1; possible D gene TRBD1, 6 bases. Germline lookup yields CDR1 SGHVS and CDR2 FQNEAQ. This CDR3 comprises 15 residues. Trimming stripped 2 bases from V and 7 bases from J, with 17 bases between. CDR3 sequence (DNA): TGTGCCAGCAGCTTAAGGACAGTTTCTTTGGTTGAAGCTTTCTTT. Its translation is CASSLRTVSLVEAFF.

The chain combines TRBV2 with TRBJ2-5; 13 positions match TRBD2. The CDR3 length is 15 residues. CDR1 and CDR2 (germline): SNHLY, FYNNEI. Trimming removed 3 bases from V and 5 bases from J; junction bases left unmatched: 3. The CDR3 DNA follows: TGTGCCAGCAGTGAGACTAGCGGGGGGAGGGAGACCCAGTACTTC. This translates into CASSETSGGRETQYF.

This rearrangement joins TRBV18 to TRBJ2-3; 11 bases align to TRBD2. J was trimmed by 3 bases and V by 5 bases; bases with no gene match: 4. The CDR3 length is 15 residues. In germline, CDR1 is KGHSH, CDR2 LQKENI. CDR3 nucleotides: TGTGCCAGCTCATTCGGGACTAGCGGAACAGATACGCAGTATTTT. Amino acids: CASSFGTSGTDTQYF.

V and J are TRBV6-5 and TRBJ1-2; tentatively, D is TRBD1 (5 bases). CDR3 length: 13 amino acids. Germline V gives CDR1 MNHEY, CDR2 SVGAGI. With 6 bases removed from V and 7 bases from J, the gap between germline ends came to 15 bases. CDR3 DNA: TGTGCCAGCAGCCAGGGTAATGTGGGTGGCTACACCTTC. Amino acids: CASSQGNVGGYTF.

The V call is TRBV19, the J call TRBJ1-5, with 8 bases identical to TRBD1. The CDR3 is 14 residues long. Trimming removed 7 bases from V and 7 bases from J; junction bases left unmatched: 9. Germline V CDR1 and CDR2: LNHDA, SQIVND (reference sequence). CDR3 residues: CASTPDRVGQPQHF. As DNA, the CDR3 is TGTGCCAGTACCCCGGACAGGGTTGGCCAGCCCCAGCATTTT.

The chain combines TRBV11-2 with TRBJ2-1, with 7 bases that match TRBD2. The CDR3 runs 16 residues. Trimming cost V 5 bases and J 6 bases; bases outside gene matches: 13. Per the germline V gene, CDR1 is SGHAT and CDR2 is FQNNGV. CDR3 sequence reads: CASSPRGLRGINEQFF. CDR3 sequence (DNA): TGTGCCAGCAGCCCCCGTGGTCTGCGGGGGATCAATGAGCAGTTCTTC.

This chain links TRBV27 with TRBJ1-5; D is uncertain. CDR3 length equals 13 residues. In germline, CDR1 is MNHEY, CDR2 SMNVEV (reference sequence). V was shortened by 0 bases and J by 2 bases, with 2 bases between the two germline ends. The CDR3 sequence is CASSLSGNQPQHF. In nucleotides, the CDR3 is TGTGCCAGCAGTTTATCGGGCAATCAGCCCCAGCATTTT.

The chain carries TRBV19 and TRBJ2-2, with TRBD1 identical over 7 bases. The CDR3 totals 15 residues. The germline gives CDR1 LNHDA, CDR2 SQIVND (reference sequence). After removal of 6 bases from V and 4 bases from J, the junction contained 8 bases not matched to a gene. The CDR3 DNA sequence: TGTGCCAGTAGAACCGGGACAGTTGCCACCGGGGAGCTGTTTTTT. Translating gives CASRTGTVATGELFF.

The sample holds a few counts of this clone. This chain connects TRBV7-8 to TRBJ1-1, with D tentatively TRBD1 (6 bases). V was pared by 0 bases and J by 3 bases, with 8 bases between. CDR3 size: 14 residues. Looked up from germline, CDR1 is SGHVS and CDR2 is FQNEAQ. CDR3 coding DNA: TGTGCCAGCAGCTTAGCGCAGGGGTACACTGAAGCTTTCTTT. This codes for CASSLAQGYTEAFF. Together with reference TRBV7-8 and TRBJ1-1, the CDR3 gives the full variable domain: GAGVSQSPRYKVAKRGQDVALRCDPISGHVSLFWYQQALGQGPEFLTYFQNEAQLDKSGLPSDRFFAERPEGSVSTLKIQRTQQEDSAVYLCASSLAQGYTEAFFGQGTRLTVV.

This chain joins TRBV6-5 and TRBJ2-7, with 12 bases identical to TRBD2. Unmatched junction bases numbered 9, after V lost 2 bases and J lost 7 bases. The V gene's germline CDR1 is MNHEY and CDR2 SVGAGI. This CDR3 comprises 16 residues. CDR3 amino acids: CASSYTRLAGGEEQYF. In nucleotides, the CDR3 is TGTGCCAGCAGTTACACGAGGCTAGCGGGAGGGGAAGAGCAGTACTTC.

The chain joins TRBV7-9 to TRBJ2-3; TRBD2 aligns across 9 bases. This CDR3 contains 15 residues. The J segment lost 7 bases and the V segment lost 4 bases, leaving 9 bases of the junction unmatched. Germline CDR1 and CDR2: SEHNR and FQNEAQ (reference sequence). CDR3 sequence: CASSSRGGATYTQYF. CDR3 bases: TGTGCCAGCAGCTCCCGCGGGGGGGCCACCTATACGCAGTATTTT.

The chain is built from TRBV3-1 (or the pseudogene TRBV3-2) and TRBJ2-1; D uncertain. CDR3 length: 15 residues. V was pared by 0 bases and J by 6 bases, with 12 bases between. Germline V gene data show CDR1 as LGHDT and CDR2 as YNNKEL (reference sequence). The CDR3 reads CASSQETGPFNEQFF. CDR3 nucleotides: TGTGCCAGCAGCCAAGAGACGGGCCCCTTCAATGAGCAGTTCTTC.

This clone has a single count. The chain uses TRBV23-1 and TRBJ1-2; D is undetermined. TRBV23-1 is annotated as an ORF whose role is uncertain. The ends were cut back, 7 bases at V and 2 bases at J, with 14 bases in the middle. The CDR3 extends over 14 amino acids. The CDR3 reads CASNGSKLNYGYTF. For the CDR3, the DNA is TGCGCCAGCAACGGGTCTAAACTCAACTATGGCTACACCTTC.

The chain combines TRBV7-6 with TRBJ1-6; TRBD1 agrees at 8 bases. Germline CDR1 is SGHVS and CDR2 is FNYEAQ. V dropped 5 bases and J dropped 7; count of bases not matched to a gene: 7. The CDR3 runs 15 residues. The CDR3 sequence is CASSKTGQANSPLHF. The CDR3 DNA follows: TGTGCCAGCAGCAAAACGGGACAGGCAAATTCACCCCTCCACTTT.

This clone appeared once. The genes are TRBV7-2 and TRBJ1-5; D gene ambiguous. Germline CDR1 reads SGHTA; CDR2 reads FQGNSA. V lost 4 bases and J 9 bases, leaving 16 bases between the germline ends. There are 14 residues in the CDR3. CDR3 sequence reads: CASSSDGFRGPQHF. CDR3 in DNA: TGTGCCAGCAGCTCAGACGGGTTTAGAGGGCCCCAGCATTTT. Together with reference TRBV7-2 and TRBJ1-5, the CDR3 gives the full variable domain: GAGVSQSPSNKVTEKGKDVELRCDPISGHTALYWYRQSLGQGLEFLIYFQGNSAPDKSGLPSDRFSAERTGGSVSTLTIQRTQQEDSAVYLCASSSDGFRGPQHFGDGTRLSIL.

This chain joins TRBV10-3 and TRBJ2-5, with D possibly being TRBD2 (5 bases). The germline V gene has CDR1 ENHRY and CDR2 SYGVKD. V was shortened by 4 bases and J by 2 bases, with 8 bases between the two germline ends. The CDR3 spans 13 residues. In DNA form, the CDR3 reads TGTGCCATCAGTGGAGGGCAGCAAGAGACCCAGTACTTC. Translated, it gives CAISGGQQETQYF.

This rearrangement joins TRBV7-8 to TRBJ2-1, with 11 bases that match TRBD2. The CDR3 sequence is 16 residues long. The V gene's germline CDR1 is SGHVS and CDR2 FQNEAQ. J gave up 1 base and V 5 bases, and 4 bases lay outside the gene matches. CDR3 sequence reads: CASSGGTSGSYNEQFF. CDR3 nucleotide sequence: TGTGCCAGCAGCGGAGGGACTAGCGGATCCTACAATGAGCAGTTCTTC.

The gene calls are TRBV3-1 (or the pseudogene TRBV3-2) and TRBJ1-1; TRBD1 agrees at 7 bases. With V trimmed by 5 bases and J by 4 bases, 13 bases remained unmatched. Germline loops: CDR1 LGHDT, CDR2 YNNKEL (reference sequence). The CDR3 runs to 16 residues. CDR3 residues: CASSFGQVGFGTEAFF. The CDR3 DNA is TGTGCCAGCAGCTTCGGACAGGTCGGCTTTGGCACTGAAGCTTTCTTT.

The chain links TRBV6-5 to TRBJ1-4; TRBD1 is a possible D gene (6 bases). V lost 11 bases and J 2 bases, leaving 9 bases between the germline ends. Per germline, CDR1 MNHEY and CDR2 SVGAGI. CDR3 length equals 12 residues. For the CDR3, the DNA is TGTGCCTGCCAGGGGACTAATGAAAAACTGTTTTTT. Translating it yields CACQGTNEKLFF.

The V call is TRBV19, the J call TRBJ1-4, with TRBD1 identical over 9 bases. The CDR3 sequence is 14 residues long. With V trimmed by 5 bases and J by 7 bases, 5 bases remained unmatched. From germline, CDR1 is LNHDA and CDR2 SQIVND (reference sequence). The CDR3 DNA follows: TGTGCCAGTAGTGAGGGACAGGGAGGTGAAAAACTGTTTTTT. It yields the protein CASSEGQGGEKLFF.